Following are 9 T cell receptor beta chains from one sample sequenced in a study of tumor-infiltrating lymphocytes in oesophageal squamous cell carcinoma. Via MiXCR, TCRdb re-called the PCR reads, giving one row per CDR3 protein. The sample lists 5,500 to 6,500 distinct CDR3 sequences; roughly 14% were seen once. Sequenced input: esophageal tumor tissue. These receptors came from a male donor with esophageal squamous cell carcinoma.

This clonotype was observed a handful of times. This CDR3 is missing its conserved last phenylalanine or tryptophan, likely due to a read error. Because the CDR3's place on the DNA is in doubt, the DNA is left out and the CDR3 is given as listed by TCRdb. J is TRBJ2-1 and V is TRBV6-1; TRBD1 is the table's D call, not checked against the DNA. The V gene's germline CDR1 is MNHNS and CDR2 SASEGT. The CDR3 is 17 amino acids long, termini counted. CDR3 in amino acids: CASRFNIILRGVLTFGA.

There are many counts of this clonotype. The CDR3 ends on some other residue instead of the conserved phenylalanine or tryptophan, so this is likely a read error. The DNA is left out, because the CDR3 cannot be placed on it with certainty; the CDR3 is given as TCRdb lists it. V gene TRBV6-1 combines with J gene TRBJ2-7; the DNA was not compared with TRBD2, the D call given in the table. The CDR3 contains 13 residues when both ends are counted. The germline CDR1 and CDR2 sequences are MNHNS and SASEGT. This CDR3 reads CASSERGGYTFGS.

This clonotype was recorded many times. This CDR3 is missing its conserved last phenylalanine or tryptophan, likely due to a read error. The DNA is omitted, as the CDR3 cannot be located on it reliably, and the CDR3 follows TCRdb's listing. The chain recombines TRBV11-3 with TRBJ2-7; no check of the table's D call, TRBD2, against the DNA was made. The CDR3 sequence runs 15 residues, both termini included. Germline V gives CDR1 SGHNT, CDR2 YENEEA. The CDR3 here is CASSLSHRNGYTFGS.

Notes on this clonotype: This likely comes from a read error, as the CDR3 has no conserved phenylalanine or tryptophan at its end. The DNA is omitted, as the CDR3 cannot be located on it reliably, and the CDR3 follows TCRdb's listing. The chain joins TRBV7-3 to TRBJ2-6; TRBD1 is the table's D call, not checked against the DNA. The CDR3 numbers 17 amino acids, ends counted. Germline-derived CDR1 and CDR2 are SGHTA and FQGTGA. CDR3 residues: CASSPTPGGFKKQYFGA.

This clonotype came up many times. The rearrangement joins TRBV6-1 to TRBJ1-1; D remains unclear. CDR1 and CDR2 (germline): MNHNS, SASEGT. CDR3 length: 11 residues. The V end lost 5 bases, the J end lost 6 bases, and 7 bases lay between the germline ends. The CDR3, as DNA: TGTGCCAGCAGTTCGGGCGCTGAAGCTTTCTTT. Protein sequence: CASSSGAEAFF.

This rearrangement joins TRBV5-1 to TRBJ1-1; D remains ambiguous. CDR3 length equals 14 residues. CDR1 is SGHRS and CDR2 is YFSETQ in the germline V gene. The V end was cut by 3 bases, the J end by 4 bases, with 13 bases between. CDR3 coding DNA: TGCGCCAGCAGCTATTGGGAGGGAGGCACTGAAGCTTTCTTT. Residues: CASSYWEGGTEAFF.

This clonotype has only a few counts. CDR3 protein: CASSGESNQPQHF. The CDR3 DNA is TGTGCCAGTAGTGGAGAAAGCAATCAGCCCCAGCATTTT. The J gene is TRBJ1-5, the V gene TRBV19; D is ambiguous. Germline values: CDR1 LNHDA, CDR2 SQIVND (reference sequence). The CDR3 sequence is 13 residues long. Trimming stripped 5 bases from V and 1 base from J, with 6 bases between. The whole variable domain, remainder taken from reference TRBV19 and TRBJ1-5, is DGGITQSPKYLFRKEGQNVTLSCEQNLNHDAMYWYRQDPGQGLRLIYYSQIVNDFQKGDIAEGYSVSREKKESFPLTVTSAQKNPTAFYLCASSGESNQPQHFGDGTRLSIL.

This clonotype was detected a few times. A clone one base away is much larger, so this may be a read error. This rearrangement joins TRBV25-1 to TRBJ2-3, with D possibly matching TRBD2 (6 bases). Germline-derived CDR1 and CDR2 are MGHDK and SYGVNS. Between the trimmed V and J ends, which lost 2 bases and 14 bases, there was a span of 14 bases. CDR3 size: 12 residues. In DNA, the CDR3 is TGTGCCAGCAGTGAAAGGGGCGGGGAGCTGTATTTT. Translated: CASSERGGELYF.

About this clonotype itself: In this CDR3 the conserved last residue, phenylalanine or tryptophan, is missing, so a read error is likely. No DNA is shown, since the ends of the CDR3 on it are uncertain; the CDR3 is the one TCRdb lists. The chain combines TRBV6-8 with TRBJ2-6; the DNA was not compared with TRBD1, the D call given in the table. Counting both end residues, the CDR3 totals 17 amino acids. Germline V gene data show CDR1 as MNHGY and CDR2 as SAAAGT. The CDR3 sequence: CASSQTTGQGEEQYFGA.